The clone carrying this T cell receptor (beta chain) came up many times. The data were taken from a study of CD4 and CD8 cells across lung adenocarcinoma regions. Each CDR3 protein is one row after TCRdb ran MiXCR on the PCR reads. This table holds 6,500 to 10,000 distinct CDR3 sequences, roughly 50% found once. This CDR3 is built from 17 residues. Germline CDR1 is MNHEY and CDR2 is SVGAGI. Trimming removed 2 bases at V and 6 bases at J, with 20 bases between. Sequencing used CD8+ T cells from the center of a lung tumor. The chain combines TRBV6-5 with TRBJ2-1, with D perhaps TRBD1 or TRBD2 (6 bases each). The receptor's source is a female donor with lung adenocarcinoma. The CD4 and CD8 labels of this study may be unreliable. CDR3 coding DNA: TGTGCCAGCAGTTACGGTTGGGGGGCCCCGGGGTCCAATGAGCAGTTCTTC. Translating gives CASSYGWGAPGSNEQFF.